The clone carrying this T cell receptor beta chain was detected many times. The antigen is unknown. Naive CD8 T cells were sorted, and the gate applied was CD8+CD4-CCR7+CD45RA+. This entry belongs to a study of molecular identifiers for immune sequencing clone quantification. The study's findings and limits: The study reportedly detected spiked Jurkat TCR RNA from one cell among some 940,000 naive cells.

TCRdb re-analysed the PCR reads in MiXCR, keeping a single row per CDR3 protein. Among about 640,000 distinct CDR3 sequences, 20% were seen once, and the ten largest hold 0.85%. This TCR derives from a human donor in good health. Some libraries in this study had Jurkat cell RNA spiked in. The specimen was naive CD8+ T cells from blood, with Jurkat cell RNA spiked in. Subset: FACS-sorted CD8+CD4-CCR7+CD45RA+ naive T cells.

The CDR3 spells CASSLASGADEQFF. In nucleotides, the CDR3 is TGTGCCAGCAGCTTAGCTAGCGGGGCCGATGAGCAGTTCTTC. This chain uses TRBV7-2 with TRBJ2-1, with 8 bases identical to TRBD2. V was pared by 0 bases and J by 8 bases, with 3 bases of the junction left unmatched. Germline values: CDR1 SGHTA, CDR2 FQGNSA. There are 14 residues in the CDR3.